This T cell receptor beta chain was sequenced during a study of CD4 T cells in relation to SARS-CoV-2 and coronaviruses. Study-level findings and limits: Pre-pandemic and post-infection samples never came from the same donor.

Per the germline V gene, CDR1 is MNHEY and CDR2 is SMNVEV (reference sequence). The ends lost 7 bases at V and 2 bases at J; junction bases unmatched: 8. The CDR3 consists of 15 residues. Unexposed donor CD4+ T cells date from about 2011-2018, before the COVID-19 pandemic. To note about this clone: The antigen is undetermined.

Deep TCR-beta sequencing used DNA from uncultured naive and memory CD4+ T cells. The data were produced by immunoSEQ multiplex PCR, yet TCRdb's version contains in-frame clones alone and is incomplete. Of tens of thousands of clones in the sample, about nine tenths were seen once. The V call is TRBV27, the J call TRBJ1-2; 9 bases align to TRBD1. This TCR derives from a human donor in good health. The sample was memory CD4+ T cells from PBMCs. The CDR3 coding sequence is TGTGCCAGCACCTCAACCGGGACAGGGAACTATGGCTACACCTTC. Translation gives CASTSTGTGNYGYTF.